Each of the 7 T cell receptor beta chains below was sequenced from the same sample in a study of cytomegalovirus exposure and HLA in healthy donors. In the PCR, 60 Vbeta and 13 Jbeta primers were used. Libraries were prepared by immunoSEQ multiplex PCR; TCRdb keeps only in-frame clonotypes and omits some of them. The data show around 120,000 clones, approximately 80% seen once. The sequencing sample was made of PBMCs. The receptors were gathered from a woman in her 40s in good health and CMV-seropositive.

V and J are TRBV7-9 and TRBJ2-1; no firm D call. The CDR3 loop spans 14 amino acids. V was clipped by 4 bases and J by 1 base, with 8 bases between them. Germline assignment: CDR1 SEHNR and CDR2 FQNEAQ (reference sequence). The CDR3 region has the DNA TGTGCCAGCAGCTACCCGGGTTCCTACAATGAGCAGTTCTTC. It codes for CASSYPGSYNEQFF.

The genes are TRBV6-1 and TRBJ2-2; 7 bases match TRBD1. Trimming at V came to 9 bases and at J to 0 bases, leaving 1 base not matched to a gene. The length of the CDR3 is 13 residues. Germline V gene data show CDR1 as MNHNS and CDR2 as SASEGT. Here the CDR3 reads CARGTANTGELFF. CDR3 nucleotides: TGTGCCAGGGGGACAGCGAACACCGGGGAGCTGTTTTTT.

This clone was found a few times. The chain links TRBV30 to TRBJ2-5; 11 nucleotides line up with TRBD2. The J call may be in error: the DNA end matches TRBJ2-7 better. This CDR3 comprises 14 residues. Germline V lookup: CDR1 GTSNPN, CDR2 SVGIG (reference sequence). CDR3: CAWAGTSGPYEQYF. CDR3 sequence (DNA): TGTGCCTGGGCCGGGACTAGCGGACCCTACGAGCAGTACTTC.

This chain joins TRBV27 and TRBJ1-5; 7 bases line up with TRBD1. The CDR3 runs 13 residues. Trimming at V came to 8 bases and at J to 3 bases, leaving 4 bases not matched to a gene. The germline V gene encodes CDR1 MNHEY and CDR2 SMNVEV (reference sequence). The CDR3 coding sequence is TGTGCCAGCCAGGGACAGAACAATCAGCCCCAGCATTTT. Residues: CASQGQNNQPQHF.

This clone was counted a single time. The J gene is TRBJ2-7, the V gene TRBV18; TRBD2 aligns across 8 bases. The CDR3 has 15 residues. Germline trimming cut 2 bases from V and 6 bases from J; bases unmatched to any gene: 9. The germline gives CDR1 KGHSH, CDR2 LQKENI. CDR3 residues: CASSPKSGSYGEQYF. In DNA, the CDR3 is TGTGCCAGCTCACCAAAGAGCGGGAGCTACGGCGAGCAGTACTTC.

V gene TRBV7-3 combines with J gene TRBJ2-3; 8 nucleotides match TRBD2. Germline V gene lookup returns CDR1 SGHTA and CDR2 FQGTGA. V lost 0 bases to trimming and J lost 3 bases; unmatched junction nucleotides: 2. The length of the CDR3 is 15 residues. The CDR3 reads CASSLTSGETDTQYF. The CDR3 region has the DNA TGTGCCAGCAGCTTAACTAGCGGGGAAACAGATACGCAGTATTTT.

This clone was picked up one time. The chain is built from TRBV5-1 and TRBJ2-3, with 9 bases matching TRBD1. J was trimmed by 0 bases and V by 8 bases; bases with no gene match: 10. This CDR3 comprises 16 residues. CDR1 is SGHRS, CDR2 YFSETQ, per germline. The CDR3, as DNA: TGCGCCAGTTCACCCACAGGGGGCCATAGCACAGATACGCAGTATTTT. It specifies CASSPTGGHSTDTQYF.